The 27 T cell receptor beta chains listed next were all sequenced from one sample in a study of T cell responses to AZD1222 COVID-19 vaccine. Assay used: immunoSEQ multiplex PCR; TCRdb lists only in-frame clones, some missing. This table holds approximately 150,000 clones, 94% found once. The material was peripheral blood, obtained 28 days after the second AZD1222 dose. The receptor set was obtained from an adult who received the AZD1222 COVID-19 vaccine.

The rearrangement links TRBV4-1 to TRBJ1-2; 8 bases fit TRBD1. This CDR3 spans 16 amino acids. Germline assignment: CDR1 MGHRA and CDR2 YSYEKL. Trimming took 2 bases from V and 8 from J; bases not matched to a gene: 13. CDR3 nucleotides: TGCGCCAGCAGCCAACCCACCTCAGGGGGCGCAGGGGGCTACACCTTC. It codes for CASSQPTSGGAGGYTF.

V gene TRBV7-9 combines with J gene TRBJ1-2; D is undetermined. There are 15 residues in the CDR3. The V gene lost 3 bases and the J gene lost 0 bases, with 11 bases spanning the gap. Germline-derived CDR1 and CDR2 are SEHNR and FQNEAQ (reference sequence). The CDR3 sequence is CASSFGSAANYGYTF. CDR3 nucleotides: TGTGCCAGCAGCTTCGGGTCGGCAGCTAACTATGGCTACACCTTC.

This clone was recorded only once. The CDR3 DNA reads TGTGCCAGCAGCTTCCAACTAGCGGGATGGGAGACCCAGTACTTC. It encodes CASSFQLAGWETQYF. This rearrangement joins TRBV7-7 to TRBJ2-5, with TRBD2 identical over 10 bases. The CDR3 extends over 15 amino acids. Per germline, CDR1 SSHAT and CDR2 FNYEAQ (reference sequence). With V trimmed by 3 bases and J by 5 bases, 6 bases remained unmatched.

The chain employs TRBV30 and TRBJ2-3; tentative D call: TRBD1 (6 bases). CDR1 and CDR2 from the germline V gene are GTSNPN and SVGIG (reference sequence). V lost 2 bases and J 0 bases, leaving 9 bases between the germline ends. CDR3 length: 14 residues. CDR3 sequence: CAWSSGQSTDTQYF. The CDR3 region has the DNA TGTGCCTGGAGTAGCGGACAGAGCACAGATACGCAGTATTTT.

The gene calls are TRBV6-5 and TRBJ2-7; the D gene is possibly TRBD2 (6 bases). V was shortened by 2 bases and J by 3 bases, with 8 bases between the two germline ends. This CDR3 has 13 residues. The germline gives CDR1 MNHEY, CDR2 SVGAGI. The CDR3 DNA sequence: TGTGCCAGCAGTTACACGGGAGACTACGAGCAGTACTTC. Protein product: CASSYTGDYEQYF.

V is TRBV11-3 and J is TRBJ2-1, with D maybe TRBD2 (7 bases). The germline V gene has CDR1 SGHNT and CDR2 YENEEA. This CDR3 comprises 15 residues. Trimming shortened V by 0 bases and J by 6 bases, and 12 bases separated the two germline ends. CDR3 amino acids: CASSLEGGPGNEQFF. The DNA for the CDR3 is TGTGCCAGCAGCTTAGAGGGGGGGCCGGGCAATGAGCAGTTCTTC.

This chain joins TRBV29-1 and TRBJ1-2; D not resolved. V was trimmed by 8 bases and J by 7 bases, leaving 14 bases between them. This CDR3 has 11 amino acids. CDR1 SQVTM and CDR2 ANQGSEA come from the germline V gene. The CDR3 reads CSINKVAGYTF. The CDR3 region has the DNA TGCAGCATAAACAAGGTAGCTGGCTACACCTTC.

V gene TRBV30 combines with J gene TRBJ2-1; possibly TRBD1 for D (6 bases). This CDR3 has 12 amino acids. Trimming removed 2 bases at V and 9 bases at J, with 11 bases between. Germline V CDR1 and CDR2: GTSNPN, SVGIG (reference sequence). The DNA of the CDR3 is TGTGCCTGGAGTAGGCAAGGGGGTGAGCAGTTCTTC. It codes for CAWSRQGGEQFF.

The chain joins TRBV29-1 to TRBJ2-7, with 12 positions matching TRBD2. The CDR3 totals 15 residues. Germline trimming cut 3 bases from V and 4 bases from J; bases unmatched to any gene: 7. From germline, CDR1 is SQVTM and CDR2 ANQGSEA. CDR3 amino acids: CSVETTSGSGYEQYF. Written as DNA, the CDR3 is TGCAGCGTTGAGACGACTAGCGGGAGTGGGTACGAGCAGTACTTC.

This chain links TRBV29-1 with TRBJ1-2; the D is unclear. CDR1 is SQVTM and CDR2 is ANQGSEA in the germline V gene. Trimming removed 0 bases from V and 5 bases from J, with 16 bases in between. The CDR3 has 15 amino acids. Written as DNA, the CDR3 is TGCAGCGTTGAAGATCGAGGCCGCTGGCCATATGGCTACACCTTC. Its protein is CSVEDRGRWPYGYTF.

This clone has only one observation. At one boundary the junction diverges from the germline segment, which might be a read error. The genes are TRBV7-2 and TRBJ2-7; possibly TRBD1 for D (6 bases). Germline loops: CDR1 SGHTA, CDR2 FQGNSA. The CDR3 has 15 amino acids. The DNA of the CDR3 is TGTGCCGGCAGCCGGGACACAGACAGGTTGTACGAGCAGTACTTC. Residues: CAGSRDTDRLYEQYF.

In DNA form, the CDR3 reads TGTGCCATCAGTGAACTTACTAGAACTGGAAACACCATATATTTT. This sequence encodes CAISELTRTGNTIYF. The rearrangement uses TRBV10-3 and TRBJ1-3; D is unclear. In germline, CDR1 is ENHRY, CDR2 SYGVKD. The CDR3 totals 15 residues. V was shortened by 3 bases and J by 2 bases, with 11 bases between the two germline ends.

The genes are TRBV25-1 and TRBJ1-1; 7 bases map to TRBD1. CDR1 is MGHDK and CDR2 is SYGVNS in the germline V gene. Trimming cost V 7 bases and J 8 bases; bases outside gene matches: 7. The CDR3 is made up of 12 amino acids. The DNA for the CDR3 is TGTGCCAGCACCTACGGGACAGCCGAAGCTTTCTTT. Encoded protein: CASTYGTAEAFF.

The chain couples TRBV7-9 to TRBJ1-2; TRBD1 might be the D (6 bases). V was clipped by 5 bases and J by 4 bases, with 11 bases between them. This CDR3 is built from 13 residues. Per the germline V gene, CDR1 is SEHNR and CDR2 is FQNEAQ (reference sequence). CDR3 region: CASSPTGPYGYTF. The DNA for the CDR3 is TGTGCCAGCAGCCCCACAGGGCCCTATGGCTACACCTTC.

CDR3 in DNA: TGTGCCAGCAGCCAAGAGGGTAGGGGGGCCAACGTCCTGACTTTC. Protein sequence: CASSQEGRGANVLTF. The V and J genes are TRBV14 and TRBJ2-6; D unresolved. The germline CDR1 and CDR2 sequences are SGHDN and FVKESK. V was clipped by 0 bases and J by 4 bases, with 7 bases between them. This CDR3 is 15 amino acids long.

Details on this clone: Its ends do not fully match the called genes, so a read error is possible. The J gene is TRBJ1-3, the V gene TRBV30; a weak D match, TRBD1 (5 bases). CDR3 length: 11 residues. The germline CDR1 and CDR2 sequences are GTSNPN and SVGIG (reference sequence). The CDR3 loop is CAWSGAGTSFF. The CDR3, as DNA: TGTGCCTGGAGTGGGGCCGGGACCAGCTTTTTT.

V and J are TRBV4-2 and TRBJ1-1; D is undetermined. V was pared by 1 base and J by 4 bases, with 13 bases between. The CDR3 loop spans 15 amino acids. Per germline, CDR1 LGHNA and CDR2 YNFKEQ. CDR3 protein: CASSQGVGSFTEAFF. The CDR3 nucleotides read TGTGCCAGCAGCCAAGGGGTGGGGAGTTTCACTGAAGCTTTCTTT.

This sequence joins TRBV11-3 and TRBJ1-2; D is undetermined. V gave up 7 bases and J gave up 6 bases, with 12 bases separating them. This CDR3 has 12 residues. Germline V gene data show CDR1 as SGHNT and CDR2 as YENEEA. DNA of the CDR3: TGTGCCAGCATCGGAGGAAGGGATGGCTACACCTTC. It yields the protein CASIGGRDGYTF.

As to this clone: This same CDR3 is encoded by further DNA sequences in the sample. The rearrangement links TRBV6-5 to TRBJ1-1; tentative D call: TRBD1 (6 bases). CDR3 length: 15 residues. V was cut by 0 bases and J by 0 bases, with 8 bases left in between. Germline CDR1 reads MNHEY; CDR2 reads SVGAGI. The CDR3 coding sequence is TGTGCCAGCAGTTACTCGACAGGTATGAACACTGAAGCTTTCTTT. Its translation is CASSYSTGMNTEAFF.

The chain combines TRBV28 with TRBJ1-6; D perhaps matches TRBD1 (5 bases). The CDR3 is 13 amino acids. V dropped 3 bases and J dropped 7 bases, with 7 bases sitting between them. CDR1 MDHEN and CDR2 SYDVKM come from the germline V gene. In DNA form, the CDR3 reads TGTGCCAGCAGTTTCGACAGAAATTCACCCCTCCACTTT. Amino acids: CASSFDRNSPLHF.

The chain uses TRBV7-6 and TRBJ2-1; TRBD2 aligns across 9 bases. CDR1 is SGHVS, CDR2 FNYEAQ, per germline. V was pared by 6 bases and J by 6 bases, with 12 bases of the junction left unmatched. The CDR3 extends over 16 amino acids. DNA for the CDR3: TGTGCCAGCAGTTCTATTAGCGGGAGAAATATCAATGAGCAGTTCTTC. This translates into CASSSISGRNINEQFF.

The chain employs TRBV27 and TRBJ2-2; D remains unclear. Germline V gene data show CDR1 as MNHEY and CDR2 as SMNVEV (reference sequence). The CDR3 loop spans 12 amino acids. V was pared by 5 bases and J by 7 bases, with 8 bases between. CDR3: CASSPYVGELFF. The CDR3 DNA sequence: TGTGCCAGCAGTCCGTACGTCGGGGAGCTGTTTTTT.

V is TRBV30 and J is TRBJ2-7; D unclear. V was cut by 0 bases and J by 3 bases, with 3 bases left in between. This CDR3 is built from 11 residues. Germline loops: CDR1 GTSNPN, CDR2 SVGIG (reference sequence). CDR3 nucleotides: TGTGCCTGGAGTGTACGCTACGAGCAGTACTTC. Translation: CAWSVRYEQYF.

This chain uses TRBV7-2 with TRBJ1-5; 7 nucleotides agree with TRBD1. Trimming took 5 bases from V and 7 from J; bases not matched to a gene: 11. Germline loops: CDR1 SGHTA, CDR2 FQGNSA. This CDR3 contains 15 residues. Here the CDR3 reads CASSQGGAGYQPQHF. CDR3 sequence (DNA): TGTGCCAGCAGCCAAGGGGGCGCTGGGTACCAGCCCCAGCATTTT.

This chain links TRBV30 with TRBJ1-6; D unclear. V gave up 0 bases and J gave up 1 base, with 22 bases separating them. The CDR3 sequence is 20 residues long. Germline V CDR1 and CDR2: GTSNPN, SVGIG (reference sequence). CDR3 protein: CAWSVLVGLGRVSYNSPLHF. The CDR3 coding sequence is TGTGCCTGGAGTGTACTTGTGGGTCTAGGGAGGGTATCCTATAATTCACCCCTCCACTTT. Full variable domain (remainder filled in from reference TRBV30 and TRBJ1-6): SQTIHQWPATLVQPVGSPLSLECTVEGTSNPNLYWYRQAAGRGLQLLFYSVGIGQISSEVPQNLSASRPQDRQFILSSKKLLLSDSGFYLCAWSVLVGLGRVSYNSPLHFGNGTRLTVT.

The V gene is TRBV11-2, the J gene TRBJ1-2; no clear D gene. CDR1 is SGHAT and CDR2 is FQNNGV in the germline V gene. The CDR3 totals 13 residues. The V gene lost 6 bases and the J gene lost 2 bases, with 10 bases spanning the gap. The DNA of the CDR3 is TGTGCCAGCAGTCCAGAAGAGAACTATGGCTACACCTTC. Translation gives CASSPEENYGYTF.

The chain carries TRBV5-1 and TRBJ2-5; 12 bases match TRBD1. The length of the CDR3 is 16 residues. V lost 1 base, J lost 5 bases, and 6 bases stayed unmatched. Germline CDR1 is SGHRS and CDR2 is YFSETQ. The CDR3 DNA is TGCGCCAGCAGCTTGTCCGGGACAGGGGGCTGGGAGACCCAGTACTTC. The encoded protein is CASSLSGTGGWETQYF. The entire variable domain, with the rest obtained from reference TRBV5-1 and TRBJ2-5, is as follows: KAGVTQTPRYLIKTRGQQVTLSCSPISGHRSVSWYQQTPGQGLQFLFEYFSETQRNKGNFPGRFSGRQFSNSRSEMNVSTLELGDSALYLCASSLSGTGGWETQYFGPGTRLLVL.